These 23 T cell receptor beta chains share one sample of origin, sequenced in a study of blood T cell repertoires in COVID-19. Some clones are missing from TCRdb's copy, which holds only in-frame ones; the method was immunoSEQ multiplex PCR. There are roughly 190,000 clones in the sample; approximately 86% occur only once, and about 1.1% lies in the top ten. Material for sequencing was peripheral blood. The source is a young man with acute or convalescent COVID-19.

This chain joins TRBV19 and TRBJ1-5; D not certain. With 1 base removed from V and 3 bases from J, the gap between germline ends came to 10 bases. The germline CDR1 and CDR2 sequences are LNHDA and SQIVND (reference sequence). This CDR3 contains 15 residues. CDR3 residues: CASSIARLVNQPQHF. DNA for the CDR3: TGTGCCAGTAGTATAGCCCGACTGGTCAATCAGCCCCAGCATTTT.

The CDR3, as DNA: TGTGCCAGTAAAAACCGGGGGTCCTCTCGGGGCTACACCTTC. Translation: CASKNRGSSRGYTF. This chain joins TRBV6-5 and TRBJ1-2, with D possibly matching TRBD1 (5 bases). Germline values: CDR1 MNHEY, CDR2 SVGAGI. V lost 9 bases and J 8 bases, leaving 22 bases between the germline ends. The CDR3 runs 14 residues.

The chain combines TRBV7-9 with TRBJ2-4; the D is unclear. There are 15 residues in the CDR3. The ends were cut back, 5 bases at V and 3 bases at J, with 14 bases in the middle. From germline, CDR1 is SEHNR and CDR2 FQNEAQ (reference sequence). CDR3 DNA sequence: TGTGCCAGCAGCGGTAGTCCCCTCGGCAAAAACATTCAGTACTTC. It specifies CASSGSPLGKNIQYF.

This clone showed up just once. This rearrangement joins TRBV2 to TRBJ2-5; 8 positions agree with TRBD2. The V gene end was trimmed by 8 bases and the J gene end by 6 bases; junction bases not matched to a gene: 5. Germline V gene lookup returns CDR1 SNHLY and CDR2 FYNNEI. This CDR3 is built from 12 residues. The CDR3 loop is CASGLAAQTQYF. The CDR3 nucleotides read TGTGCCAGCGGACTAGCAGCGCAGACCCAGTACTTC. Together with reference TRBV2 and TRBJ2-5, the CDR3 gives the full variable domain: EPEVTQTPSHQVTQMGQEVILRCVPISNHLYFYWYRQILGQKVEFLVSFYNNEISEKSEIFDDQFSVERPDGSNFTLKIRSTKLEDSAMYFCASGLAAQTQYFGPGTRLLVL.

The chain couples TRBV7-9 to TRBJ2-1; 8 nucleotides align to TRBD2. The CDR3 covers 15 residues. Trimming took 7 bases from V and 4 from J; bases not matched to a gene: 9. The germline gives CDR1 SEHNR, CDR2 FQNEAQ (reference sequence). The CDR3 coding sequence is TGTGCCAGCACAGTGTCGGGGGGGCCTTACAATGAGCAGTTCTTC. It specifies CASTVSGGPYNEQFF. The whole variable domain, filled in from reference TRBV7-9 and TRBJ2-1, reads DTGVSQNPRHKITKRGQNVTFRCDPISEHNRLYWYRQTLGQGPEFLTYFQNEAQLEKSRLLSDRFSAERPKGSFSTLEIQRTEQGDSAMYLCASTVSGGPYNEQFFGPGTRLTVL.

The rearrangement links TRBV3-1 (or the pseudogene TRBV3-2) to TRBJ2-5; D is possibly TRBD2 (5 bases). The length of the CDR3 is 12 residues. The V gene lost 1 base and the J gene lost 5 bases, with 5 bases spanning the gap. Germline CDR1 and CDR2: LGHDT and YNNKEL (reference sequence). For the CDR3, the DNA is TGTGCCAGCAGCCAAGGGGAGGAGACCCAGTACTTC. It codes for CASSQGEETQYF.

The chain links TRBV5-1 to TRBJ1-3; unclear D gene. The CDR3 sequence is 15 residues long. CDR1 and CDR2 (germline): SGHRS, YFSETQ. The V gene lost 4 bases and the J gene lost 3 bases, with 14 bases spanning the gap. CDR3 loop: CASSRDLRGGNTIYF. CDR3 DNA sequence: TGCGCCAGCAGCCGTGATCTTCGGGGTGGAAACACCATATATTTT.

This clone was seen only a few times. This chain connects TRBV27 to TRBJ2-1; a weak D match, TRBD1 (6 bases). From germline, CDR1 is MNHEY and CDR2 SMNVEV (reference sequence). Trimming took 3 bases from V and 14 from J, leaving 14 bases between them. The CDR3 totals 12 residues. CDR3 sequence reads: CASSLSRGIEFF. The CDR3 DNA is TGTGCCAGCAGTTTGTCTAGGGGGATTGAGTTCTTC.

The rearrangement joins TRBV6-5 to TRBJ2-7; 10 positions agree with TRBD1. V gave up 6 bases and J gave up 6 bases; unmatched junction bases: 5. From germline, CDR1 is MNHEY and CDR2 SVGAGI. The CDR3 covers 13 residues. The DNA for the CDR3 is TGTGCCAGCAGGGGGACAGGGGCCAGCGAGCAGTACTTC. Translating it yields CASRGTGASEQYF.

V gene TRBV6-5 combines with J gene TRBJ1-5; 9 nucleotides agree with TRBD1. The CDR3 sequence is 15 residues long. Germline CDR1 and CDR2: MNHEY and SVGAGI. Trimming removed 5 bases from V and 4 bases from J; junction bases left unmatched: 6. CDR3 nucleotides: TGTGCCAGCAGTCCGGACAGGGGACCTAATCAGCCCCAGCATTTT. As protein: CASSPDRGPNQPQHF.

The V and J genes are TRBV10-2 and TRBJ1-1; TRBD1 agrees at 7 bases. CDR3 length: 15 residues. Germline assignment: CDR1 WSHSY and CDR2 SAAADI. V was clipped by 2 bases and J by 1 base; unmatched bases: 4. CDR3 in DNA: TGCGCCAGCAGTGAGCCCGACAGGGCGAACACTGAAGCTTTCTTT. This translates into CASSEPDRANTEAFF.

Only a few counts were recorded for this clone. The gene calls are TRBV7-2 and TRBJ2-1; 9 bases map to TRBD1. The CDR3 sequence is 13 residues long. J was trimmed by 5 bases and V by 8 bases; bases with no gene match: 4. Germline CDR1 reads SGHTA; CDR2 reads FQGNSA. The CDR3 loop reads CASGTGIDNEQFF. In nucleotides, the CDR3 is TGTGCCAGCGGGACAGGGATCGACAATGAGCAGTTCTTC.

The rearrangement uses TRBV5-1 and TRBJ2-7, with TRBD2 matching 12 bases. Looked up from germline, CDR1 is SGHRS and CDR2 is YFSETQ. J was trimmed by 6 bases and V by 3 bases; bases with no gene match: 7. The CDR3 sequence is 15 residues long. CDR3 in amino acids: CASSSDGTSGREQYF. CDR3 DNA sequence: TGCGCCAGCAGCTCCGATGGGACTAGCGGGCGCGAGCAGTACTTC.

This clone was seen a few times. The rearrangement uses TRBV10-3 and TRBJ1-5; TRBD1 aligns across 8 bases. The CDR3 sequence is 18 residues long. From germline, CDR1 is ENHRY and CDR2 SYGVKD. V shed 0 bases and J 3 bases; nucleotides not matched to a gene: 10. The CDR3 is CAISESLNRQGNNQPQHF. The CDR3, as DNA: TGTGCCATCAGTGAGTCCTTAAACAGACAGGGGAACAATCAGCCCCAGCATTTT.

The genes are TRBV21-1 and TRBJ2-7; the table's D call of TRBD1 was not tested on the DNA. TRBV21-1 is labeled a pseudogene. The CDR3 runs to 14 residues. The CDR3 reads CASSKVTGWYEQYF. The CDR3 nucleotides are TGTGCCAGCAGCAAAGTTACAGGGTGGTACGAGCAGTACTTC.

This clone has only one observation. The CDR3 DNA sequence: TGTGCCAGCAGCCAAAATATAGCGGGGCGAACTGGGGCCAACGTCCTGACTTTC. Protein: CASSQNIAGRTGANVLTF. The chain recombines TRBV4-2 with TRBJ2-6; 8 bases are a match to TRBD2. The CDR3 contains 18 residues. The V gene end was trimmed by 2 bases and the J gene end by 2 bases; junction bases not matched to a gene: 8. CDR1 is LGHNA and CDR2 is YNFKEQ in the germline V gene.

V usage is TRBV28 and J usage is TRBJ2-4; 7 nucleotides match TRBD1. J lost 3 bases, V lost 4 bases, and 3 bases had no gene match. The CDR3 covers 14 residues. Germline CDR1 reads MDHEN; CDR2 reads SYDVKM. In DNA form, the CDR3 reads TGTGCCAGCAGTTCGGGGACAGTCAAAAACATTCAGTACTTC. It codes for CASSSGTVKNIQYF.

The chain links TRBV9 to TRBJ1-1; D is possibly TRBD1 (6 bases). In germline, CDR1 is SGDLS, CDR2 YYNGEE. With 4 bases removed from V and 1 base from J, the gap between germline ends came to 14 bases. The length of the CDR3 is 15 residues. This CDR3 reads CASSPRTVGNTEAFF. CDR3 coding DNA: TGTGCCAGCAGCCCCCGGACAGTGGGGAACACTGAAGCTTTCTTT.

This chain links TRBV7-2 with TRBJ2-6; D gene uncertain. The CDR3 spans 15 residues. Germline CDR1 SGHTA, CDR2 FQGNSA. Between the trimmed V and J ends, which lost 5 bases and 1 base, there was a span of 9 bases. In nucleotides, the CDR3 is TGTGCCAGCAGCGTATCCCAGTCTGGGGCCAACGTCCTGACTTTC. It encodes CASSVSQSGANVLTF.

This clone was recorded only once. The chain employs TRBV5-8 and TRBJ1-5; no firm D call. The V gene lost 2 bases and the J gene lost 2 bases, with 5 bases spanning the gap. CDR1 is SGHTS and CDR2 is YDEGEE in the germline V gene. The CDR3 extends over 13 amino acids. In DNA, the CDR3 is TGTGCCAGCAGCTTATATGGCAATCAGCCCCAGCATTTT. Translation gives CASSLYGNQPQHF.

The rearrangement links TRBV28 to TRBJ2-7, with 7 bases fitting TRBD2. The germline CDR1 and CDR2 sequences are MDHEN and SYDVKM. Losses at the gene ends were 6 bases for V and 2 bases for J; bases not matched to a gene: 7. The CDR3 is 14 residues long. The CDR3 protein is CASSPGGYTYEQYF. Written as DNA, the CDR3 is TGTGCCAGCAGCCCGGGGGGATACACCTACGAGCAGTACTTC.

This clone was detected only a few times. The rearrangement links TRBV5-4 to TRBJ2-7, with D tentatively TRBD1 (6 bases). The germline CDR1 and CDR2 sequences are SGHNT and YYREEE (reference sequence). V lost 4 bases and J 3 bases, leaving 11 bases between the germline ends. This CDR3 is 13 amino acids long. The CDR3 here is CASSQGQVYEQYF. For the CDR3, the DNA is TGTGCCAGCAGCCAGGGACAAGTCTACGAGCAGTACTTC.

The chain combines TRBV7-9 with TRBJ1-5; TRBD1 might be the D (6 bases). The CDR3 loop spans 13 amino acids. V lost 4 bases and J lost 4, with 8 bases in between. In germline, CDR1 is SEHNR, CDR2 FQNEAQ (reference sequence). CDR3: CASSSGQNQPQHF. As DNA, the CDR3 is TGTGCCAGCAGCTCTGGACAGAATCAGCCCCAGCATTTT.